The clone carrying this TCR beta chain has just one count. This sample stems from a study of blood T cell repertoires in COVID-19. Profiling relied on immunoSEQ multiplex PCR, and the TCRdb table lists in-frame clones only, not all of them. Altogether approximately 97,000 clones are present, 91% being singletons, with the ten largest covering around 4.4%. CDR1 SGHDN and CDR2 FVKESK come from the germline V gene. V lost 3 bases, J lost 8 bases, and 6 bases stayed unmatched. The CDR3 spans 13 residues. Material: peripheral blood. The origin of this receptor is a man younger than 35 with acute or convalescent COVID-19. The chain couples TRBV14 to TRBJ1-2; 7 bases are a match to TRBD1. CDR3 nucleotides: TGTGCCAGCAGCCACACAGGGGAATTCGGCTACACCTTC. It specifies CASSHTGEFGYTF.